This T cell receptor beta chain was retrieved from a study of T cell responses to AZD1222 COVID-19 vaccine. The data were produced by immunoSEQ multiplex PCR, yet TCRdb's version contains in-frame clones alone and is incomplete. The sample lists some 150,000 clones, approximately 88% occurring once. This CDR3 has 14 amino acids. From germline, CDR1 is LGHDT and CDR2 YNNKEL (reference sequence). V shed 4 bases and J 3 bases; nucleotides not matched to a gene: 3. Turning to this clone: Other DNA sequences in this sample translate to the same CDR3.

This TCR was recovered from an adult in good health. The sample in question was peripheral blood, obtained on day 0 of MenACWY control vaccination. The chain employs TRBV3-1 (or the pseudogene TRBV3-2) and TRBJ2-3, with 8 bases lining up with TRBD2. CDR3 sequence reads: CASSLGGGTDTQYF. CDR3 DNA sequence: TGTGCCAGCAGCCTCGGGGGGGGGACAGATACGCAGTATTTT.